This T cell receptor beta chain was recovered during a study of radiotherapy plus CTLA-4 blockade in lung cancer. At the level of the study: Overall, around 20% of patients showed an objective response, while approximately 28% attained disease control.

Those patients who had chemo-refractory metastatic non-small-cell lung cancer were given focal radiation along with CTLA-4 blockade through ipilimumab. V lost 4 bases and J 1 base, leaving 16 bases between the germline ends. Germline lookup yields CDR1 SGHKS and CDR2 YYEKEE (reference sequence). The CDR3 is 16 residues long. Study results and limitations: How blood T cell clones changed early, along with interferon-beta, reportedly forecast response best. After treatment with radiotherapy plus ipilimumab, TCR clones that came from the tumor expanded in blood.

Profiling relied on immunoSEQ multiplex PCR, and the TCRdb table lists in-frame clones only, not all of them. Of 95,000 to 150,000 clones listed, around 89% are singletons. A note on this clone: What it binds is unknown.

The V and J genes are TRBV5-5 and TRBJ2-3; D is uncertain. The source is a human donor with non-small cell lung cancer that progressed on radiotherapy plus ipilimumab. Sample: peripheral blood, taken from a patient treated with radiotherapy plus ipilimumab. The DNA of the CDR3 is TGTGCCAGCAGCCTCGATTCCAACCCCGGCACAGATACGCAGTATTTT. Translated: CASSLDSNPGTDTQYF.